One sample yielded the 28 T cell receptor beta chains listed below, sequenced in a study of blood T cell repertoires in COVID-19. Generated by immunoSEQ multiplex PCR, the TCRdb table keeps only in-frame clones and is missing some. The sample shows about 83,000 clones, roughly nine tenths of them seen only once. Sequenced input: peripheral blood. These receptor sequences come from a woman aged 80 or older with active or convalescent COVID-19.

The chain is built from TRBV28 and TRBJ2-1; 8 bases line up with TRBD2. The CDR3 has 17 amino acids. Trimming took 8 bases from V and 0 from J; bases not matched to a gene: 12. Per the germline V gene, CDR1 is MDHEN and CDR2 is SYDVKM. The CDR3 reads CASQRPGGAFSYNEQFF. In nucleotides, the CDR3 is TGTGCCAGCCAGAGGCCGGGGGGGGCATTCTCCTACAATGAGCAGTTCTTC.

The chain couples TRBV7-2 to TRBJ2-7, with 10 positions matching TRBD1. The V and J ends lost 5 bases and 1 base, in that order; junction bases with no gene match: 2. The CDR3 loop spans 14 amino acids. CDR1 and CDR2 from the germline V gene are SGHTA and FQGNSA. This CDR3 is CASSRTGGSYEQYF. CDR3 nucleotide sequence: TGTGCCAGCAGCCGGACAGGGGGTTCCTACGAGCAGTACTTC.

In this sample, this clone turned up once. The CDR3 here is CASSQEWDTTYEQYF. The CDR3 DNA is TGCGCCAGCAGCCAAGAGTGGGACACCACCTACGAGCAGTACTTC. The rearrangement links TRBV4-3 to TRBJ2-7, with D possibly matching TRBD1 (6 bases). The CDR3 consists of 15 residues. V lost 0 bases and J lost 2, with 11 bases in between. From germline, CDR1 is LGHNA and CDR2 YSLEER.

The CDR3 here is CASSGYRESTDTQYF. DNA of the CDR3: TGTGCCAGTAGTGGATACAGGGAAAGCACAGATACGCAGTATTTT. This chain links TRBV19 with TRBJ2-3; weak D call: TRBD1 (6 bases). Germline V CDR1 and CDR2: LNHDA, SQIVND (reference sequence). V was clipped by 5 bases and J by 0 bases, with 12 bases between them. The CDR3 totals 15 residues.

The rearrangement uses TRBV7-9 and TRBJ1-6, with TRBD1 matching over 9 bases. This CDR3 region has 17 residues. Germline CDR1 is SEHNR and CDR2 is FQNEAQ (reference sequence). V trimming: 0 bases; J trimming: 6 bases; junction bases outside the gene matches: 6. The CDR3 loop reads CASSLALTGGFNSPLHF. CDR3 DNA sequence: TGTGCCAGCAGCTTAGCGCTGACAGGGGGTTTTAATTCACCCCTCCACTTT.

J is TRBJ2-7 and V is TRBV19, with D unresolved. The CDR3 sequence is 15 residues long. The germline V gene has CDR1 LNHDA and CDR2 SQIVND (reference sequence). V lost 0 bases and J 4 bases, leaving 13 bases between the germline ends. The CDR3 loop is CASSIDRSSGYEQYF. DNA of the CDR3: TGTGCCAGTAGTATAGATCGATCTTCGGGTTACGAGCAGTACTTC.

The V and J genes are TRBV4-2 and TRBJ1-5; 12 bases map to TRBD1. The CDR3 has 18 residues. Germline V CDR1 and CDR2: LGHNA, YNFKEQ. V lost 3 bases and J lost 2; bases outside the gene matches: 8. CDR3 sequence: CASSHGRDRGRCNQPQHF. DNA for the CDR3: TGTGCCAGCAGCCATGGCCGGGACAGGGGGCGGTGCAATCAGCCCCAGCATTTT.

The rearrangement links TRBV7-3 to TRBJ2-1, with D perhaps TRBD2 (6 bases). Per germline, CDR1 SGHTA and CDR2 FQGTGA. CDR3 length: 16 amino acids. V was clipped by 1 base and J by 9 bases, with 19 bases between them. This CDR3 is CASSLKGTVNGGEQFF. CDR3 DNA: TGTGCCAGCAGCTTAAAGGGGACGGTGAACGGGGGTGAGCAGTTCTTC.

The CDR3, as DNA: TGTGCCAGCAGTTTCCTGGGCGCCTACGAGCAGTACTTC. This gives the protein CASSFLGAYEQYF. This chain uses TRBV27 with TRBJ2-7; D remains unclear. Germline CDR1 is MNHEY and CDR2 is SMNVEV (reference sequence). The CDR3 runs to 13 residues. V was clipped by 3 bases and J by 2 bases, with 8 bases between them.

Of note for this clone: The conserved closing phenylalanine or tryptophan is absent in this CDR3, likely reflecting a read error. No DNA is shown, since the ends of the CDR3 on it are uncertain; the CDR3 is the one TCRdb lists. V and J are TRBV6-2 or TRBV6-3 and TRBJ2-4; the table calls TRBD2, which could not be checked here. Germline loops: CDR1 MNHEY, CDR2 SVGEGT. Including both end residues, the CDR3 is 13 amino acids long. The CDR3: CASSPMGLAGLPN.

The chain couples TRBV6-5 to TRBJ1-2, with 7 bases identical to TRBD1. Unmatched junction bases numbered 8, after V lost 5 bases and J lost 8 bases. The germline CDR1 and CDR2 sequences are MNHEY and SVGAGI. This CDR3 spans 13 amino acids. The CDR3 DNA reads as TGTGCCAGCAGTATTGACAGGGTGCGGGGCTACACCTTC. It codes for CASSIDRVRGYTF.

This clone appeared a single time. The J gene is TRBJ2-3, the V gene TRBV19; weak D call: TRBD2 (6 bases). The CDR3 extends over 15 amino acids. Germline V gives CDR1 LNHDA, CDR2 SQIVND (reference sequence). Trimming took 5 bases from V and 6 from J, leaving 18 bases between them. The CDR3 reads CASSPPGAGTDTQYF. Here the CDR3 DNA reads TGTGCCAGTAGTCCCCCCGGGGCGGGGACGGATACGCAGTATTTT.

The V call is TRBV12-3 or TRBV12-4, the J call TRBJ1-2; D unresolved. This CDR3 has 13 amino acids. V lost 2 bases and J lost 4, with 8 bases in between. This chain's CDR3 is CASSLWSSYGYTF. In DNA form, the CDR3 reads TGTGCCAGCAGTTTATGGTCCAGCTATGGCTACACCTTC.

This chain uses TRBV11-2 with TRBJ1-2; maybe TRBD1 (6 bases). Germline-derived CDR1 and CDR2 are SGHAT and FQNNGV. V lost 7 bases to trimming and J lost 4 bases, with 13 bases between them. This CDR3 spans 13 amino acids. This CDR3 reads CASNPGTFYGYTF. The CDR3, as DNA: TGTGCCAGCAACCCGGGGACATTCTATGGCTACACCTTC.

The CDR3 DNA follows: TGTGCCAGCAGTTATCCGGCTAGGGACGTAGCGGAACTGTTTTTT. Its translation is CASSYPARDVAELFF. The rearrangement links TRBV6-2 or TRBV6-3 to TRBJ1-4; weak D call: TRBD1 (5 bases). V was shortened by 3 bases and J by 12 bases, with 20 bases between the two germline ends. Germline values: CDR1 MNHEY, CDR2 SVGEGT. This CDR3 is 15 amino acids long.

The rearrangement uses TRBV7-6 and TRBJ1-1, with D possibly TRBD1 on 5 matching bases. Trimming removed 4 bases from V and 0 bases from J, with 15 bases in between. Germline assignment: CDR1 SGHVS and CDR2 FNYEAQ. The CDR3 totals 16 residues. The CDR3 DNA sequence: TGTGCCAGCAGCTCTCCCCTTGGGGGGTTGAACACTGAAGCTTTCTTT. Its protein is CASSSPLGGLNTEAFF.

The DNA for the CDR3 is TGTGCCACCAGTGATCTATTGCCGGACAGCGAGGACAATGAGCAGTTCTTC. The encoded protein is CATSDLLPDSEDNEQFF. This rearrangement joins TRBV24-1 to TRBJ2-1, with D perhaps TRBD1 (6 bases). The CDR3 length is 17 residues. V lost 3 bases and J 5 bases, leaving 19 bases between the germline ends. CDR1 is KGHDR and CDR2 is SFDVKD in the germline V gene.

The chain uses TRBV5-1 and TRBJ1-6; D may be TRBD1 (6 bases). CDR3 length equals 15 residues. Germline lookup yields CDR1 SGHRS and CDR2 YFSETQ. Trimming took 4 bases from V and 7 from J, leaving 15 bases between them. The CDR3 DNA is TGCGCCAGCAGCAGGACTTACCAGGGGAATTCACCCCTCCACTTT. This translates into CASSRTYQGNSPLHF. The full variable domain, with the rest looked up from reference TRBV5-1 and TRBJ1-6, is KAGVTQTPRYLIKTRGQQVTLSCSPISGHRSVSWYQQTPGQGLQFLFEYFSETQRNKGNFPGRFSGRQFSNSRSEMNVSTLELGDSALYLCASSRTYQGNSPLHFGNGTRLTVT.

The chain combines TRBV27 with TRBJ1-5, with D hard to call. Germline V gene sequence: CDR1 MNHEY, CDR2 SMNVEV (reference sequence). The CDR3 is 15 residues long. Between the trimmed V and J ends, which lost 3 bases and 0 bases, there was a span of 9 bases. The CDR3 nucleotides are TGTGCCAGCAGTTTTATAGCGGGTAGCAATCAGCCCCAGCATTTT. Protein: CASSFIAGSNQPQHF.

The rearrangement joins TRBV5-1 to TRBJ1-1; maybe TRBD1 (5 bases). V was clipped by 9 bases and J by 1 base, with 16 bases between them. Germline CDR1 reads SGHRS; CDR2 reads YFSETQ. The CDR3 totals 14 residues. CDR3 in amino acids: CATTYNTGNTEAFF. DNA of the CDR3: TGCGCCACCACCTACAACACAGGGAACACTGAAGCTTTCTTT.

The chain uses TRBV6-2 or TRBV6-3 and TRBJ2-7; TRBD2 is a possible D gene (6 bases). From germline, CDR1 is MNHEY and CDR2 SVGEGT. The CDR3 spans 14 residues. Trimming removed 4 bases at V and 9 bases at J, with 19 bases between. CDR3 coding DNA: TGTGCCAGCAGTTCCGGGGACGGCGGGACGGTGCAGTACTTC. This sequence encodes CASSSGDGGTVQYF.

V usage is TRBV28 and J usage is TRBJ1-2, with TRBD1 as a possible D gene (5 bases). The V end was cut by 1 base, the J end by 3 bases, with 15 bases between. CDR3 length: 16 amino acids. Germline V CDR1 and CDR2: MDHEN, SYDVKM. The CDR3 reads CASSLSSGAHYYGYTF. The DNA of the CDR3 is TGTGCCAGCAGTTTATCTTCTGGGGCCCATTACTATGGCTACACCTTC.

The rearrangement joins TRBV7-9 to TRBJ1-2, with 8 bases aligning to TRBD1. Germline V gene data show CDR1 as SEHNR and CDR2 as FQNEAQ (reference sequence). The V and J ends lost 7 bases and 7 bases, in that order; junction bases with no gene match: 8. The CDR3 contains 13 residues. CDR3 nucleotide sequence: TGTGCCAGCAACCACGCAGGGGGCGGTGGCTACACCTTC. Protein sequence: CASNHAGGGGYTF.

The rearrangement joins TRBV5-1 to TRBJ1-2, with 9 bases matching TRBD1. Germline V gene lookup returns CDR1 SGHRS and CDR2 YFSETQ. Unmatched junction bases numbered 10, after V lost 3 bases and J lost 10 bases. The CDR3 consists of 14 residues. The CDR3 is CASSSGGTGMDYTF. The CDR3 DNA is TGCGCCAGCAGCTCTGGAGGGACAGGGATGGACTACACCTTC.

The chain couples TRBV27 to TRBJ1-3; D possibly corresponds to TRBD1 (6 bases). The germline V and J ends were trimmed by 6 bases and 4 bases, with 13 bases remaining between them. This CDR3 contains 14 residues. From germline, CDR1 is MNHEY and CDR2 SMNVEV (reference sequence). The CDR3 DNA reads TGTGCCAGCAGCTTCCAGGGGAACGGAAACACCATATATTTT. It specifies CASSFQGNGNTIYF.

The rearrangement uses TRBV28 and TRBJ2-7; 10 bases map to TRBD1. V shed 6 bases and J 9 bases; nucleotides not matched to a gene: 11. The CDR3 loop spans 14 amino acids. Per the germline V gene, CDR1 is MDHEN and CDR2 is SYDVKM. CDR3 DNA sequence: TGTGCCAGCAGCAGCCGGGACAGGGGAATGAGGCAGTACTTC. Its translation is CASSSRDRGMRQYF.

This clone was recorded only once. The CDR3 protein is CASSIGGTGIMNQPQHF. For the CDR3, the DNA is TGTGCCAGTAGTATAGGGGGGACAGGGATTATGAATCAGCCCCAGCATTTT. The chain has TRBV19 and TRBJ1-5; TRBD1 aligns across 9 bases. The CDR3 is 17 residues long. CDR1 and CDR2 from the germline V gene are LNHDA and SQIVND (reference sequence). V dropped 1 base and J dropped 4; count of bases not matched to a gene: 8.

The chain employs TRBV21-1 and TRBJ1-1; the table's D call of TRBD1 was not tested on the DNA. TRBV21-1 is an annotated pseudogene. The CDR3 runs 16 residues. The chain's CDR3 is CASILGRESLNTEAFF. The CDR3, as DNA: TGTGCCAGCATACTGGGCAGAGAATCATTGAACACTGAAGCTTTCTTT.